The 15 T cell receptor beta chains listed next were all sequenced from one sample in a study of blood T cell repertoires in COVID-19. Using immunoSEQ multiplex PCR, the repertoire was profiled, and TCRdb retains in-frame clones only, with some absent. The data hold approximately 200,000 clones, with around 87% observed a single time. The specimen was peripheral blood. The receptor set was obtained from a man aged 55 to 70 who had recovered from COVID-19.

This chain connects TRBV30 to TRBJ2-5; TRBD1 matches at 9 bases. CDR1 is GTSNPN, CDR2 SVGIG, per germline (reference sequence). J was trimmed by 5 bases and V by 5 bases; bases with no gene match: 12. CDR3 length equals 15 residues. For the CDR3, the DNA is TGTGCCTGGGGAGCCGGGACAGGGTTTTGGGAGACCCAGTACTTC. Its translation is CAWGAGTGFWETQYF.

This chain links TRBV5-1 with TRBJ2-5; D remains unclear. Per germline, CDR1 SGHRS and CDR2 YFSETQ. Between the trimmed V and J ends, which lost 6 bases and 2 bases, there was a span of 11 bases. The CDR3 spans 13 residues. In DNA form, the CDR3 reads TGCGCCAGCAAGCTTACCATTCAAGAGACCCAGTACTTC. As protein: CASKLTIQETQYF.

This clone was seen more than once but under ten times. The chain joins TRBV3-1 (or the pseudogene TRBV3-2) to TRBJ2-7; weak D call: TRBD2 (6 bases). Trimming took off 7 bases at V and 4 bases at J, with 8 bases between the two ends. This CDR3 contains 11 residues. CDR1 is LGHDT, CDR2 YNNKEL, per germline (reference sequence). CDR3 protein: CASNAGYEQYF. CDR3 nucleotide sequence: TGTGCCAGCAACGCGGGATACGAGCAGTACTTC.

This clone appeared a few times. The rearrangement links TRBV18 to TRBJ1-1; perhaps TRBD1 as D (6 bases). V was clipped by 0 bases and J by 3 bases, with 17 bases between them. There are 17 residues in the CDR3. Germline CDR1 is KGHSH and CDR2 is LQKENI. In DNA form, the CDR3 reads TGTGCCAGCTCACCACCGCCCGGCCGACAGGTCCACACTGAAGCTTTCTTT. Its translation: CASSPPPGRQVHTEAFF.

The chain carries TRBV7-8 and TRBJ2-5; TRBD2 matches 9 bases. Trimming at V came to 7 bases and at J to 0 bases, leaving 15 bases not matched to a gene. This CDR3 region has 18 residues. Per germline, CDR1 SGHVS and CDR2 FQNEAQ. The CDR3 sequence is CASTVEASGAMYQETQYF. The CDR3 DNA is TGTGCCAGCACGGTTGAGGCTAGCGGGGCGATGTACCAAGAGACCCAGTACTTC.

The genes are TRBV7-9 and TRBJ1-1; the D is unclear. V lost 6 bases and J 5 bases, leaving 13 bases between the germline ends. The CDR3 contains 13 residues. Germline V gene sequence: CDR1 SEHNR, CDR2 FQNEAQ (reference sequence). CDR3 DNA sequence: TGTGCCAGCAGGGATCACGGGGAAACTGAAGCTTTCTTT. Protein product: CASRDHGETEAFF.

This clone was picked up a small number of times. CDR3 sequence (DNA): TGTGCCAGCTCACCAAGACAGCAAGAGACCCAGTACTTC. Protein sequence: CASSPRQQETQYF. The chain employs TRBV18 and TRBJ2-5; tentatively, D is TRBD1 (5 bases). This CDR3 is built from 13 residues. V gave up 2 bases and J gave up 2 bases, with 6 bases separating them. Germline V gene sequence: CDR1 KGHSH, CDR2 LQKENI.

This clone occurred a few times. Other nucleotide sequences from this sample produce the same CDR3. The chain employs TRBV12-5 and TRBJ2-1; 13 nucleotides match TRBD2. After removal of 1 base from V and 9 bases from J, the junction contained 0 bases not matched to a gene. Germline CDR1 is LGHNT and CDR2 is FRNRAP. The CDR3 extends over 14 amino acids. CDR3 sequence: CASGLGLAGGEQFF. For the CDR3, the DNA is TGTGCTAGTGGTTTGGGACTAGCGGGAGGTGAGCAGTTCTTC.

Ten or more counts support this clone. The V and J genes are TRBV10-2 and TRBJ2-3; a possible D gene is TRBD2 (6 bases). V was clipped by 2 bases and J by 0 bases, with 27 bases between them. The CDR3 length is 21 residues. Germline-derived CDR1 and CDR2 are WSHSY and SAAADI. CDR3 loop: CASSEPRRATGEATSTDTQYF. The CDR3, as DNA: TGCGCCAGCAGTGAGCCCCGAAGGGCAACGGGGGAGGCTACTAGCACAGATACGCAGTATTTT.

The chain recombines TRBV6-5 with TRBJ2-7; D remains unclear. V lost 4 bases and J 3 bases, leaving 10 bases between the germline ends. This CDR3 is 13 amino acids long. Germline assignment: CDR1 MNHEY and CDR2 SVGAGI. CDR3 amino acids: CASSSPVIYEQYF. DNA for the CDR3: TGTGCCAGCAGTTCGCCGGTTATCTACGAGCAGTACTTC.

The V and J genes are TRBV24-1 and TRBJ1-5, with D possibly being TRBD1 (6 bases). CDR3 length: 18 amino acids. With 5 bases removed from V and 0 bases from J, the gap between germline ends came to 19 bases. Germline V gene lookup returns CDR1 KGHDR and CDR2 SFDVKD. The CDR3 sequence: CATSVGDTLSYSNQPQHF. CDR3 DNA sequence: TGTGCCACCAGTGTTGGGGACACTTTATCTTATAGCAATCAGCCCCAGCATTTT.

The genes are TRBV6-5 and TRBJ2-1, with 13 bases matching TRBD2. The trim removed 2 bases at V and 9 bases at J, leaving 7 bases unmatched. The CDR3 consists of 16 residues. Germline lookup yields CDR1 MNHEY and CDR2 SVGAGI. CDR3 residues: CASSYRTSGRDVEQFF. The CDR3 DNA is TGTGCCAGCAGTTACCGGACTAGCGGGAGAGATGTTGAGCAGTTCTTC.

The gene calls are TRBV4-3 and TRBJ2-6, with TRBD1 identical over 11 bases. J gave up 0 bases and V 1 base, and 5 bases lay outside the gene matches. The CDR3 has 19 residues. Germline-derived CDR1 and CDR2 are LGHNA and YSLEER. Here the CDR3 reads CASSQAPGTGGSGANVLTF. The CDR3, as DNA: TGCGCCAGCAGCCAAGCCCCCGGGACAGGGGGCTCTGGGGCCAACGTCCTGACTTTC.

The rearrangement uses TRBV19 and TRBJ1-6; unclear D gene. The CDR3 loop spans 13 amino acids. V lost 4 bases to trimming and J lost 5 bases, with 6 bases between them. CDR1 and CDR2 from the germline V gene are LNHDA and SQIVND (reference sequence). The CDR3 loop reads CASSSENNSPLHF. The CDR3 bases are TGTGCCAGTAGTAGTGAGAATAATTCACCCCTCCACTTT.

The chain combines TRBV30 with TRBJ1-5; D is unresolved. This CDR3 comprises 14 residues. Germline V gene lookup returns CDR1 GTSNPN and CDR2 SVGIG (reference sequence). V lost 0 bases to trimming and J lost 0 bases, with 6 bases between them. In nucleotides, the CDR3 is TGTGCCTGGAGTGTACGAGTTAGCAATCAGCCCCAGCATTTT. Translating it yields CAWSVRVSNQPQHF.